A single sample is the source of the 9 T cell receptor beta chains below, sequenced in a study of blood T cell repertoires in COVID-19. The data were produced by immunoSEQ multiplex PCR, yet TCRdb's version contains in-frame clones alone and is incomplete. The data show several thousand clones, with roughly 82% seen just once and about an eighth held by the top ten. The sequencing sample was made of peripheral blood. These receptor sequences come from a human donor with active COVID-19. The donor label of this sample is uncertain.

The CDR3 loop reads CASSDLAGRPEQFF. The CDR3 nucleotides are TGTGCCAGCAGTGACTTAGCGGGGCGCCCCGAGCAGTTCTTC. This chain links TRBV6-4 with TRBJ2-1; 8 bases are shared with TRBD2. The CDR3 is made up of 14 amino acids. Germline trimming cut 1 base from V and 10 bases from J; bases unmatched to any gene: 6. Germline V gene lookup returns CDR1 MRHNA and CDR2 SNTAGT.

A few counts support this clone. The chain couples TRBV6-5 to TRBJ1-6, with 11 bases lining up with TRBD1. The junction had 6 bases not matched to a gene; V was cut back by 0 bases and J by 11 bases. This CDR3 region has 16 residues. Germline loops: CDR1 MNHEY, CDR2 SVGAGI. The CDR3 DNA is TGTGCCAGCAGTTACTCCCGGGACAGGGGGGTCACACCCCTCCACTTT. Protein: CASSYSRDRGVTPLHF.

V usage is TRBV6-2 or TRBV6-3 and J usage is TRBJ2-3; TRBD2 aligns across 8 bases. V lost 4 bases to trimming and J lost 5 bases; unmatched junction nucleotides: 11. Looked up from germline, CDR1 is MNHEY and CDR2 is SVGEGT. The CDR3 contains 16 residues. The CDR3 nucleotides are TGTGCCAGCAGTTGGGAAGGGCGGGGGGACGTAGATACGCAGTATTTT. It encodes CASSWEGRGDVDTQYF.

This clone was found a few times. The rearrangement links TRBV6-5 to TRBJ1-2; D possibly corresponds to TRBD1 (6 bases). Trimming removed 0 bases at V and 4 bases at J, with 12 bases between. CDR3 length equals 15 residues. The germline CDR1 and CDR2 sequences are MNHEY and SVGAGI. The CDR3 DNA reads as TGTGCCAGCAGTTACTCGAGTCGGGGGGCCTATGGCTACACCTTC. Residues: CASSYSSRGAYGYTF.

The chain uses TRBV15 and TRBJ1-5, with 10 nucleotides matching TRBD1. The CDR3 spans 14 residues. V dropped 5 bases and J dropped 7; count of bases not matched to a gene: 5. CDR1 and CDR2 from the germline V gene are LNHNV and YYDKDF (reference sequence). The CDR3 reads CATSARQGAQPQHF. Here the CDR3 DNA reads TGTGCCACCAGCGCCCGACAGGGGGCCCAGCCCCAGCATTTT.

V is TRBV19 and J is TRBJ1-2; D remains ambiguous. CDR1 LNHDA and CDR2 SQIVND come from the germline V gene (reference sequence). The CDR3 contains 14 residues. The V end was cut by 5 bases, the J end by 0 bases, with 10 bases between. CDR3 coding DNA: TGTGCCAGTAGTCCGGCGGCTGCTAACTATGGCTACACCTTC. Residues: CASSPAAANYGYTF.

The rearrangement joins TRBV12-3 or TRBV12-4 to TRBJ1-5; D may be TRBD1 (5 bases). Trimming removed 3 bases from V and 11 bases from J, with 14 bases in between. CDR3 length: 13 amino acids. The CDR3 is CASSLKGRGAQHF. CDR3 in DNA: TGTGCCAGCAGTTTGAAAGGGAGGGGTGCCCAGCATTTT.

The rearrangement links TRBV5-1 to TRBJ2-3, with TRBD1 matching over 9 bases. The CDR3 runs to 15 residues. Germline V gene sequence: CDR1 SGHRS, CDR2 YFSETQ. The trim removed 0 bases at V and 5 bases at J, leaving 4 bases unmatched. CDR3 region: CASSLDRGQVDTQYF. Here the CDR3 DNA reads TGCGCCAGCAGCTTGGACAGGGGGCAGGTAGATACGCAGTATTTT.

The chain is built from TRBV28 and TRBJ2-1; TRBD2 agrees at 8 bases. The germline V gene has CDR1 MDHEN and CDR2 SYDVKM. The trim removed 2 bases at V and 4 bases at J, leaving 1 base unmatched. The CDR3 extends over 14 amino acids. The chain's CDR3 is CASSLVAGYNEQFF. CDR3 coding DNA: TGTGCCAGCAGTTTAGTAGCGGGGTACAATGAGCAGTTCTTC.